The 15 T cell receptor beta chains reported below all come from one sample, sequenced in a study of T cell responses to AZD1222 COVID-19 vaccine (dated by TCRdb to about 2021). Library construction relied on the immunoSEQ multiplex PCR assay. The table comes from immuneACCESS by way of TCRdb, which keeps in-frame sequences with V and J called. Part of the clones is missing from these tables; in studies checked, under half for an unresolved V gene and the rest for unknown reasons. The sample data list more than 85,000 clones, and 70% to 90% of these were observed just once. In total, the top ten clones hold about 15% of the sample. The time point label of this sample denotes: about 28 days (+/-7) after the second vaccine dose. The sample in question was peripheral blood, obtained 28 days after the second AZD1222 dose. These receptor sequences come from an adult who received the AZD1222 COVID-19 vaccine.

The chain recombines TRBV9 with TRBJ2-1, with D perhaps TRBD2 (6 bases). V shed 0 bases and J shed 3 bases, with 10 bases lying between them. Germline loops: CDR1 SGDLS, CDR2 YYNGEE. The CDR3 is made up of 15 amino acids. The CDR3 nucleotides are TGTGCCAGCAGCGTAGGAGGGGACTTCTACAATGAGCAGTTCTTC. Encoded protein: CASSVGGDFYNEQFF.

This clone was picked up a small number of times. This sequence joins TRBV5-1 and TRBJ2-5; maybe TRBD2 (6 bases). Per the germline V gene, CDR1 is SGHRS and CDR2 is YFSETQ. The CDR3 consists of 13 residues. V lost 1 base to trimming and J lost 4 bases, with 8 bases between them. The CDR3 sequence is CASSLTGVETQYF. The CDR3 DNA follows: TGCGCCAGCAGCTTGACGGGAGTAGAGACCCAGTACTTC. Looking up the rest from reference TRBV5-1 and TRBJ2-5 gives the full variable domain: KAGVTQTPRYLIKTRGQQVTLSCSPISGHRSVSWYQQTPGQGLQFLFEYFSETQRNKGNFPGRFSGRQFSNSRSEMNVSTLELGDSALYLCASSLTGVETQYFGPGTRLLVL.

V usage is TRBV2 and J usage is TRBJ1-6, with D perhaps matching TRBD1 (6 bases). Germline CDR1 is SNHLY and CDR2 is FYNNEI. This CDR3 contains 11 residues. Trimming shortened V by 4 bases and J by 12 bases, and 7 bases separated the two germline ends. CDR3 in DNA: TGTGCCAGCAGTGTACAGGGACCCCTCCACTTT. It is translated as CASSVQGPLHF. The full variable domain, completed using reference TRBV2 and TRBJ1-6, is EPEVTQTPSHQVTQMGQEVILRCVPISNHLYFYWYRQILGQKVEFLVSFYNNEISEKSEIFDDQFSVERPDGSNFTLKIRSTKLEDSAMYFCASSVQGPLHFGNGTRLTVT.

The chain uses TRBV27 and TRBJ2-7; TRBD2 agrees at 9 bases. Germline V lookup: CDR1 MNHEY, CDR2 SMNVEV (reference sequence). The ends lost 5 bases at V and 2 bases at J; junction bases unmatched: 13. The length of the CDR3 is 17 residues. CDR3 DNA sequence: TGTGCCAGCAGTCTACAACTTATAGCGGGAGCGGCCTACGAGCAGTACTTC. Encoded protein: CASSLQLIAGAAYEQYF.

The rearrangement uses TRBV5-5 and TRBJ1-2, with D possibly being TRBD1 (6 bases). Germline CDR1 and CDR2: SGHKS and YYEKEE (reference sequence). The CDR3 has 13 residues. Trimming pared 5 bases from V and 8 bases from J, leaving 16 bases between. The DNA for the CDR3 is TGTGCCAGCAGTTTTCGACAGGCTGACGGCTACACCTTC. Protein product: CASSFRQADGYTF.

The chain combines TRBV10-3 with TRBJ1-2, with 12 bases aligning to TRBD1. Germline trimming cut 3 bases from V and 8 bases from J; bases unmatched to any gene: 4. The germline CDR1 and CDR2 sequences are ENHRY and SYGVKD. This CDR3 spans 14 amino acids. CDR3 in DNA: TGTGCCATCAGTGAAGGGACAGGGGGCCGGGGCTACACCTTC. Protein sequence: CAISEGTGGRGYTF.

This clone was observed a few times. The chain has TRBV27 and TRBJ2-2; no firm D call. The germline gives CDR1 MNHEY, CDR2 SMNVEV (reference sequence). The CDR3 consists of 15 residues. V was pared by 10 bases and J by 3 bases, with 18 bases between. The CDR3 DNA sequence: TGTGCCACCGCCCTGGCGACCTCGGACACCGGGGAGCTGTTTTTT. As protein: CATALATSDTGELFF.

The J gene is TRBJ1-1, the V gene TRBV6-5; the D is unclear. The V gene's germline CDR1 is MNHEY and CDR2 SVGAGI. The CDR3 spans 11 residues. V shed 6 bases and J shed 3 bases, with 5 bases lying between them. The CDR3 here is CASRQYTEAFF. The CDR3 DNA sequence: TGTGCCAGCAGACAGTACACTGAAGCTTTCTTT.

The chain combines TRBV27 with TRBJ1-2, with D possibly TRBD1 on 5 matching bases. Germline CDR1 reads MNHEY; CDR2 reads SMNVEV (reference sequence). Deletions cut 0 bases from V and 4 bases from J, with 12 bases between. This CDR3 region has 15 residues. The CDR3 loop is CASSLSGVTSYGYTF. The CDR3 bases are TGTGCCAGCAGTTTATCAGGGGTCACTTCCTATGGCTACACCTTC.

The CDR3 loop reads CASSEGTGHWRNQPQHF. The CDR3 DNA is TGTGCCAGCAGTGAAGGGACAGGGCATTGGCGCAATCAGCCCCAGCATTTT. V is TRBV2 and J is TRBJ1-5; 8 bases fit TRBD1. V was pared by 1 base and J by 2 bases, with 7 bases of the junction left unmatched. CDR3 length: 17 residues. CDR1 and CDR2 (germline): SNHLY, FYNNEI.

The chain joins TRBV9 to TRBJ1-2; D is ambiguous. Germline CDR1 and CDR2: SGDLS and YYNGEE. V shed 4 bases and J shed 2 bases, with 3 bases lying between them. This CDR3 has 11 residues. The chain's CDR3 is CASSSNYGYTF. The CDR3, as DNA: TGTGCCAGCAGCTCAAACTATGGCTACACCTTC.

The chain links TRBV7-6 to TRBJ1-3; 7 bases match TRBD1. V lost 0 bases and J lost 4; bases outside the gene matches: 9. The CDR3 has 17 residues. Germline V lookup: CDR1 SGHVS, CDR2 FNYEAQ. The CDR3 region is CASSLAPVDRAGNTIYF. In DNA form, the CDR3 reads TGTGCCAGCAGCTTAGCGCCGGTAGACAGGGCCGGAAACACCATATATTTT.

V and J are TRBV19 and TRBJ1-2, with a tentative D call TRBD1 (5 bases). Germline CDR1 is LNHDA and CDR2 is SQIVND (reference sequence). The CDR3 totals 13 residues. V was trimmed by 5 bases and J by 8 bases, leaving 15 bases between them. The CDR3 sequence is CASSPTGTRGYTF. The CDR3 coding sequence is TGTGCCAGTAGTCCTACAGGAACAAGAGGCTACACCTTC.

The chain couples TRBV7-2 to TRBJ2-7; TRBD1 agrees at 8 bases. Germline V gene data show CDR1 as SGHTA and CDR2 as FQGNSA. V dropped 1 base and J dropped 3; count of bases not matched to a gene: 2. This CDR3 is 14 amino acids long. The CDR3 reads CASSLGDRGYEQYF. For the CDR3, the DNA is TGTGCCAGCAGCTTAGGAGACAGGGGCTACGAGCAGTACTTC.

CDR3 amino acids: CAWSVLAGHTDTQYF. DNA of the CDR3: TGTGCCTGGAGTGTACTAGCGGGGCACACAGATACGCAGTATTTT. J is TRBJ2-3 and V is TRBV30; 10 bases agree with TRBD2. Unmatched junction bases numbered 2, after V lost 0 bases and J lost 2 bases. This CDR3 is built from 15 residues. CDR1 is GTSNPN and CDR2 is SVGIG in the germline V gene (reference sequence).